The rows below give T cell receptor beta chains drawn from one sample of a study of blood T cell repertoires in COVID-19. Sequencing was performed with immunoSEQ multiplex PCR; in TCRdb, only in-frame clones are kept and a portion is missing. The sample shows about 34,000 clones, approximately 77% of them seen only once. Sequencing was performed on peripheral blood. The receptors were gathered from a human donor in a cohort sampled during active COVID-19. Each CDR3 is given with its conserved first and last residue. Each record gives: clone size, D gene, J gene, V gene, CDR3 DNA, CDR3 protein. A D gene is named only where the DNA matches it firmly. Expanded clones get a size class; other rows say once, few or many, or leave the size out.

>NA|TRBD2|TRBJ2-3|TRBV7-8
TGTGCCAGCAGCCGTAGCGGGGGGGACACAGATACGCAGTATTTT
CASSRSGGDTDTQYF
>NA|NA|TRBJ1-2|TRBV5-6
TGTGCCAGCAGCTTGGAGGCAGCCCCCGGGATCTATGGCTACACCTTC
CASSLEAAPGIYGYTF
>once|NA|TRBJ2-7|TRBV29-1
TGCAGCGTTGCGGCAGGGTCCTACGAGCAGTACTTC
CSVAAGSYEQYF
>once|NA|TRBJ1-3|TRBV30
TGTGCCTGGCAGAGACTTGGAAACACCATATATTTT
CAWQRLGNTIYF
>NA|TRBD1|TRBJ1-3|TRBV27
TGTGCCAGCAGTTTATCGGCCCAAACTGGACAGGCCATTAGGAGAAACACCATATATTTT
CASSLSAQTGQAIRRNTIYF
>NA|NA|TRBJ2-7|TRBV11-3
TGTGCCAGCAGCACCCAGGGGGGAACCATCACCTACGAGCAGTACTTC
CASSTQGGTITYEQYF
>NA|TRBD1|TRBJ2-7|TRBV28
TGTGCCAGCAGTTTAGGGACAGGGTTGGGGTACGAGCAGTACTTC
CASSLGTGLGYEQYF
>once|NA|TRBJ2-7|TRBV25-1
TGTGCCAGCAGTGGCCAGGGTAAGCAGTACTTC
CASSGQGKQYF
>NA|TRBD2|TRBJ2-7|TRBV10-3
TGTGCCATCAGTGAGTCGAGGACTAGAGCGTCCTACGAGCAGTACTTC
CAISESRTRASYEQYF
>NA|NA|TRBJ2-1|TRBV27
TGTGCCAGCAGTTTAAACGCCCCTGCGGCCCCCTACAATGAGCAGTTCTTC
CASSLNAPAAPYNEQFF
>NA|NA|TRBJ1-5|TRBV2
TGTGCCAGCACCCCCCTAGGGGTCGATAGCAATCAGCCCCAGCATTTT
CASTPLGVDSNQPQHF
>NA|NA|TRBJ2-3|TRBV10-3
TGTGCCATCAGTGAGTCAGCAACCACAGATACGCAGTATTTT
CAISESATTDTQYF
>few|NA|TRBJ1-2|TRBV21-1
TGTGCCAGCAGCATTCGGACAGCTAACTATGGCTACACCTTC
CASSIRTANYGYTF
>NA|NA|TRBJ2-7|TRBV6-5
TGTGCCAGCAGTACCGGACAGCAAACCTACGAGCAGTACTTC
CASSTGQQTYEQYF
>once|TRBD2|TRBJ2-2|TRBV29-1
TGCAGCGTTTGGTTGTCACTAGCGGGAGACAGCGGGGAGCTGTTTTTT
CSVWLSLAGDSGELFF
>NA|NA|TRBJ2-2|TRBV5-1
TGCGCCAGCAGCTTGGGCTGGAGCCTAAACACCGGGGAGCTGTTTTTT
CASSLGWSLNTGELFF
>few|NA|TRBJ1-6|TRBV28
TGTGCCAGCAGGCCGGGGACGCAGGGGATTTCACCCCTCCACTTT
CASRPGTQGISPLHF
>NA|NA|TRBJ1-2|TRBV14
TGTGCCAGCAGCCAAGATTTTACAGCCTTCCCTCGGGACTTC
CASSQDFTAFPRDF
>NA|TRBD2|TRBJ2-5|TRBV7-9
TGTGCCAGCAGCTTAGGACCCTTGGCGGGGGGGAATCAAGAGACCCAGTACTTC
CASSLGPLAGGNQETQYF
>once|TRBD1|TRBJ1-2|TRBV5-1
TGCGCCAGCAGCTTACGGGCTGGGACAGGGGTTCCCTATGGCTACACCTTC
CASSLRAGTGVPYGYTF
>NA|NA|TRBJ1-1|TRBV27
TGTGCCAGCAATTACCTTTGGGGGGGAATCACTGAAGCTTTCTTT
CASNYLWGGITEAFF
>NA|NA|TRBJ1-3|TRBV18
TGTGCCAGCTCACAGGAGGTAGGCTCTGGAAACACCATATATTTT
CASSQEVGSGNTIYF
>NA|NA|TRBJ2-7|TRBV6-2/TRBV6-3
NA
CASSLAQAYEQYF
>NA|NA|TRBJ2-5|TRBV7-9
TGTGCCAGCAGCTTAGGGCCCCGGGAGTCCCAGTACTTC
CASSLGPRESQYF
>NA|NA|TRBJ2-7|TRBV5-8
TGTGCCAGCAGTTTTAACTACGAGCAGTACTTC
CASSFNYEQYF
>NA|NA|TRBJ2-1|TRBV7-8
TGTGCCAGCAGCTTAAGGAGGGCCCCTAACTCCTACAATGAGCAGTTCTTC
CASSLRRAPNSYNEQFF
>few|TRBD1|TRBJ2-5|TRBV7-3
TGTGCCAGCAGCGCCGACAGGGGGCAAAGCGAGACCCAGTACTTC
CASSADRGQSETQYF
>NA|TRBD1|TRBJ2-3|TRBV5-1
TGCGCCAGTCTCCCCGGGACAGGCACAGATACGCAGTATTTT
CASLPGTGTDTQYF
>NA|NA|TRBJ1-1|TRBV7-2
TGTGCCAGCAGCTTAATACGAGTTGGTTGGACTGAAGCTTTCTTT
CASSLIRVGWTEAFF
>NA|NA|TRBJ2-7|TRBV9
TGTGCCAGCAGCGCGGGTGCTAGAGTAGTTTTCCGCGAGCAGTACTTC
CASSAGARVVFREQYF
>few|TRBD1|TRBJ1-1|TRBV19
TGTGCCAGTAGCGACAGGGGGAACACTGAAGCTTTCTTT
CASSDRGNTEAFF
>few|TRBD1|TRBJ1-3|TRBV9
TGTGCCAGCAGCGTAGGAGGGACAGGGGTAAAGAACACCATATATTTT
CASSVGGTGVKNTIYF
>NA|TRBD2|TRBJ2-7|TRBV10-2
TGCGCCAGCAGGAGGACTAGCGGGGGGTTATCCGAGCAGTACTTC
CASRRTSGGLSEQYF
>few|NA|TRBJ1-1|TRBV12-3/TRBV12-4
TGTGCCAGCAGCTCCAGGGGGAACACTGAAGCTTTCTTT
CASSSRGNTEAFF
>NA|TRBD2|TRBJ2-1|TRBV5-4
TGTGCCAGCAGCAGTGGCCCTGGGACTAGCGCGTACAATGAGCAGTTCTTC
CASSSGPGTSAYNEQFF
>NA|TRBD1|TRBJ1-2|TRBV5-6
TGTGCCAGCAGCCCAACCAGGGGGTCAGGGGTAGTGCTTGGCTACACCTTC
CASSPTRGSGVVLGYTF
>NA|NA|TRBJ1-6|TRBV5-4
TGTGCCAGCAGCTCGGTGGAGGCTCGTAATTCACCCCTCCACTTT
CASSSVEARNSPLHF
>NA|NA|TRBJ1-3|TRBV12-3/TRBV12-4
TGTGCCAGCAGTCCTTACTCTGGAAACACCATATATTTT
CASSPYSGNTIYF
>NA|TRBD1|TRBJ2-2|TRBV18
TGTGCCAGCTCACCTCCCGGGACAGACAACACCGGGGAGCTGTTTTTT
CASSPPGTDNTGELFF
>NA|TRBD1|TRBJ1-2|TRBV6-5
TGTGCCAGCAGACCCGACAGGGTGGGTGGCTACACCTTC
CASRPDRVGGYTF
>once|NA|TRBJ1-1|TRBV10-3
TGTGCCATCAGTGACAGGGGGAACACTGAAGCTTTCTTT
CAISDRGNTEAFF
>medium-sized|NA|TRBJ2-3|TRBV2
TGTGCCAGCAGCGGGGTGCAGGGGCGCTTCACAGATACGCAGTATTTT
CASSGVQGRFTDTQYF
>NA|TRBD2|TRBJ2-2|TRBV7-2
TGTGCCAGCAGGTCCCGACTAGCGGGAGGTACCGGGGAGCTGTTTTTT
CASRSRLAGGTGELFF
>NA|NA|TRBJ2-1|TRBV10-3
TGTGCCATCAGTGGGGCCAATGAGCAGTTCTTC
CAISGANEQFF